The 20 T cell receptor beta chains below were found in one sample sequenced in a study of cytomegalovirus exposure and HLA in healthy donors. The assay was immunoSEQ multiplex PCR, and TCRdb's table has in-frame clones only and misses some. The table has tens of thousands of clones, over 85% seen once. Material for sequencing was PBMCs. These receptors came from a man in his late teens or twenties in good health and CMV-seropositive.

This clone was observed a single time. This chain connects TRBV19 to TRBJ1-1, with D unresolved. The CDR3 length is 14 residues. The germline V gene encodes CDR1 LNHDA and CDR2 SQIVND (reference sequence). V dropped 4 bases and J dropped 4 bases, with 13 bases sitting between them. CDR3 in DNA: TGTGCCAGTAGTACCCTTGGTGGGAGCACTGAAGCTTTCTTT. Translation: CASSTLGGSTEAFF.

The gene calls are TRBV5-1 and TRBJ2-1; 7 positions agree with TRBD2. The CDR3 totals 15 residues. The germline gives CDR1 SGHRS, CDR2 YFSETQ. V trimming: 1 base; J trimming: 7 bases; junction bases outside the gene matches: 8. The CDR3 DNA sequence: TGCGCCAGCAGCTTGTACGCGGGAGCCGCAAATGAGCAGTTCTTC. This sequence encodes CASSLYAGAANEQFF.

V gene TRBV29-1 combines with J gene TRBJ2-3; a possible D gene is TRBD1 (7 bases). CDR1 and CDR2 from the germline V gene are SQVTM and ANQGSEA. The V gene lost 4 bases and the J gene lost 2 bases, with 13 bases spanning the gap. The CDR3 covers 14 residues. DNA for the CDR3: TGCAGCGTTGGCCCCAGGGGGGTCACAGATACGCAGTATTTT. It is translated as CSVGPRGVTDTQYF.

CDR3 region: CASSLTRQVNEKLFF. In nucleotides, the CDR3 is TGTGCCAGCAGTCTCACCCGACAGGTTAATGAAAAACTGTTTTTT. The rearrangement uses TRBV6-5 and TRBJ1-4, with a possible D match to TRBD1 (6 bases). The germline V gene encodes CDR1 MNHEY and CDR2 SVGAGI. The ends were cut back, 5 bases at V and 4 bases at J, with 14 bases in the middle. This CDR3 has 15 residues.

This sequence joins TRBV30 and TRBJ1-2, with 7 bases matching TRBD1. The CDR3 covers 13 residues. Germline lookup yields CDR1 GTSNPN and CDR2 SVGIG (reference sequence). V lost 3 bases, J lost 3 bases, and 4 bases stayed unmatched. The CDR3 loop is CAWSRGLDYGYTF. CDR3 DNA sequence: TGTGCCTGGAGCAGGGGGTTGGACTATGGCTACACCTTC.

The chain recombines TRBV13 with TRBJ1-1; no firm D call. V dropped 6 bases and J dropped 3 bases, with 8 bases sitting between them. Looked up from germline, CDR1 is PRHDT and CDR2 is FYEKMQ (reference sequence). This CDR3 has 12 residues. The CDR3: CASSVADTEAFF. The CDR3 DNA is TGTGCCAGCAGTGTCGCGGACACTGAAGCTTTCTTT.

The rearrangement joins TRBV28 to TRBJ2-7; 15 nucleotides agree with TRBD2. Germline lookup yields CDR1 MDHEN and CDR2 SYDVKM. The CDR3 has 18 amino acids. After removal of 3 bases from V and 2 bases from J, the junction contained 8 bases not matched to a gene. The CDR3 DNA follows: TGTGCCAGCAGTTTTATAATGGGACTAGCGGGAGGAACCTACGAGCAGTACTTC. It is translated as CASSFIMGLAGGTYEQYF.

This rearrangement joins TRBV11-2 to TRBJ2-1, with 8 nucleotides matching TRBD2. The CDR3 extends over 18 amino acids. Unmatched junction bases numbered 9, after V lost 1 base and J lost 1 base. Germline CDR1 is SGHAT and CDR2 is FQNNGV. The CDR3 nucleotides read TGTGCCAGCAGCTTAGGGAGACTAGCGAGGGAGTCCTACAATGAGCAGTTCTTC. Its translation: CASSLGRLARESYNEQFF.

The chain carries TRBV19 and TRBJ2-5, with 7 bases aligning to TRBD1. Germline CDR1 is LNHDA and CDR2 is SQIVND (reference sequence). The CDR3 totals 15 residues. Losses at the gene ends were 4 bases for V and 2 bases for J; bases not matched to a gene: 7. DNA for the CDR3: TGTGCCAGTAGTACCGGGGACAGTGTACAAGAGACCCAGTACTTC. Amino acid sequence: CASSTGDSVQETQYF. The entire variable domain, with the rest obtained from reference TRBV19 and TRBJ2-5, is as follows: DGGITQSPKYLFRKEGQNVTLSCEQNLNHDAMYWYRQDPGQGLRLIYYSQIVNDFQKGDIAEGYSVSREKKESFPLTVTSAQKNPTAFYLCASSTGDSVQETQYFGPGTRLLVL.

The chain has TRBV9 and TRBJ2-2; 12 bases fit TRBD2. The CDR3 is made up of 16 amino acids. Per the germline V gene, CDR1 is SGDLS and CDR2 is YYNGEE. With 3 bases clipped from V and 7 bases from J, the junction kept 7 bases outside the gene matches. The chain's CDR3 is CASSATSGGPGGELFF. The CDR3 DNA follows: TGTGCCAGCAGCGCAACTAGCGGGGGGCCCGGCGGGGAGCTGTTTTTT.

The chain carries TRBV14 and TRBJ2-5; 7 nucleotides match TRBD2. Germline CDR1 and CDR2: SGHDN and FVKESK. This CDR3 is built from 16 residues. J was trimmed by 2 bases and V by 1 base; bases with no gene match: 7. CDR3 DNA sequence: TGTGCCAGCAGCCAAGGCCTACTAGCGACACAAGAGACCCAGTACTTC. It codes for CASSQGLLATQETQYF.

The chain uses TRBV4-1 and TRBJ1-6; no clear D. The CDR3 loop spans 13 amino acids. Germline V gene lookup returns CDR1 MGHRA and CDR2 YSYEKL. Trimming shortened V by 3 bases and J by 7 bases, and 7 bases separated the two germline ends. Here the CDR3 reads CASSQDFNSPLHF. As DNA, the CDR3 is TGCGCCAGCAGCCAGGACTTCAATTCACCCCTCCACTTT.

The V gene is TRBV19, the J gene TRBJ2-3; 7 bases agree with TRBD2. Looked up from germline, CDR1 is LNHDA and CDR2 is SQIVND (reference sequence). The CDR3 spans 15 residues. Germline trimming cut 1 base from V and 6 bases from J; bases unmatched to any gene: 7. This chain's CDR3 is CASSIGGGSLDTQYF. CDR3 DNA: TGTGCCAGTAGTATAGGGGGGGGGTCGTTGGATACGCAGTATTTT.

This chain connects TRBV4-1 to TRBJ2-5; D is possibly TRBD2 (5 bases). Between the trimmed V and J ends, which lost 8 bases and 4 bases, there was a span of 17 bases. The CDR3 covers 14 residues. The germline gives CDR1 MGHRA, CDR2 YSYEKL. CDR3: CASSNPGLSETQYF. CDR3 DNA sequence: TGCGCCAGCTCGAACCCCGGACTTTCAGAGACCCAGTACTTC.

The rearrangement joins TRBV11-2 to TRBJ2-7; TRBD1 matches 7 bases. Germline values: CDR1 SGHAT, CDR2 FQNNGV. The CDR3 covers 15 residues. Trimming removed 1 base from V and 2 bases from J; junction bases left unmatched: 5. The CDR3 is CASSLAVTGTYEQYF. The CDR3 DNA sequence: TGTGCCAGCAGCTTAGCCGTGACAGGGACCTACGAGCAGTACTTC.

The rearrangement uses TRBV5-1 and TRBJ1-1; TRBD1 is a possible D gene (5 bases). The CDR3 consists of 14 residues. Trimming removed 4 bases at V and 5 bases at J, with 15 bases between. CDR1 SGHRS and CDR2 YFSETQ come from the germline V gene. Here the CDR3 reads CASSVYRIGTEAFF. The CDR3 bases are TGCGCCAGCAGCGTCTACAGGATTGGAACTGAAGCTTTCTTT.

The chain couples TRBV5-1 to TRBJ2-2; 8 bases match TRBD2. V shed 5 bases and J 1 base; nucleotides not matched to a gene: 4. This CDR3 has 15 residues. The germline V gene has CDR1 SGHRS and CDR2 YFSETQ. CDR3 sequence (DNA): TGCGCCAGCAGTACGGGGGGGCAGAACACCGGGGAGCTGTTTTTT. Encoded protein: CASSTGGQNTGELFF.

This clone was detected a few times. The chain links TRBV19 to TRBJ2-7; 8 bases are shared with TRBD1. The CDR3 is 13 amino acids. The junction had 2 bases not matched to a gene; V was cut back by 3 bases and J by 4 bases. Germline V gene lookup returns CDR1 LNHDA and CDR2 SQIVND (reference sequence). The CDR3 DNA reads TGTGCCAGTAGTATGGGACAGGTATACGAGCAGTACTTC. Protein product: CASSMGQVYEQYF.

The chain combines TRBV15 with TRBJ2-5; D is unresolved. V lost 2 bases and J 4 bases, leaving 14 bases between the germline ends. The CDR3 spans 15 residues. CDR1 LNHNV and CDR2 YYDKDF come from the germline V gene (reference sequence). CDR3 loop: CATSRSRYSRETQYF. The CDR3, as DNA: TGTGCCACCAGCAGATCGAGGTATTCCCGAGAGACCCAGTACTTC.

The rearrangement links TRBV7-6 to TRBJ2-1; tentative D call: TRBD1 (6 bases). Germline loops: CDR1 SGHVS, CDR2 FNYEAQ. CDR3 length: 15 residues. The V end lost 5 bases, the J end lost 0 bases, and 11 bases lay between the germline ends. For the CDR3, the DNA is TGTGCCAGCAGCCTTGGGACAAGCTCCTACAATGAGCAGTTCTTC. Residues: CASSLGTSSYNEQFF. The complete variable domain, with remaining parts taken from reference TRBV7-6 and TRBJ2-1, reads GAGVSQSPRYKVTKRGQDVALRCDPISGHVSLYWYRQALGQGPEFLTYFNYEAQQDKSGLPNDRFSAERPEGSISTLTIQRTEQRDSAMYRCASSLGTSSYNEQFFGPGTRLTVL.